This TCR beta chain was found in a study of vaccination and CD4 T cells after COVID-19. This sample's treatment: approximately nine-day PBMC culture with coronavirus spike peptide pools or control peptides (ViraFEST assay). At days 3 and 7, half the medium was exchanged for fresh IL-2 medium. This clonotype was counted only a few times. The antigen remains undetermined. With the Oncomine TCR Beta short-read assay, DNA from cultured CD4+ T cells was sequenced. TCRdb passed the PCR reads through MiXCR, listing each CDR3 protein once. The data hold about 20,000 distinct CDR3 sequences, with 23% observed a single time. Germline CDR1 and CDR2: SGHAT and FQNNGV. The trim removed 5 bases at V and 10 bases at J, leaving 17 bases unmatched. This CDR3 comprises 17 residues.

The material sequenced was cultured CD4+ T cells from blood. The rearrangement uses TRBV11-2 and TRBJ1-6, with 7 bases aligning to TRBD1. This clonotype originated in a human donor with COVID-19. As DNA, the CDR3 is TGTGCCAGCAGCCCTATCGACAGGGTTTCTTGGGGGTCACCCCTCCACTTT. Amino acid sequence: CASSPIDRVSWGSPLHF.